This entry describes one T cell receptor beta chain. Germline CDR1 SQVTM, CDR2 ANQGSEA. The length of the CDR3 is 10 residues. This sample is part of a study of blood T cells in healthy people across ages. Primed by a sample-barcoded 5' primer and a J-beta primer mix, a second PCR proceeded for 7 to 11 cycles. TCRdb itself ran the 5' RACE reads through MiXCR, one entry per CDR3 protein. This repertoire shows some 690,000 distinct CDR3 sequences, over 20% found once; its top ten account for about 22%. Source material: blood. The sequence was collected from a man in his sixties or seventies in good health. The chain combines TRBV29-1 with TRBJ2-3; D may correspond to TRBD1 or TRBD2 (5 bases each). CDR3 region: CSGGSDTQYF. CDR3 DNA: TGCAGTGGGGGTTCAGATACGCAGTATTTT.